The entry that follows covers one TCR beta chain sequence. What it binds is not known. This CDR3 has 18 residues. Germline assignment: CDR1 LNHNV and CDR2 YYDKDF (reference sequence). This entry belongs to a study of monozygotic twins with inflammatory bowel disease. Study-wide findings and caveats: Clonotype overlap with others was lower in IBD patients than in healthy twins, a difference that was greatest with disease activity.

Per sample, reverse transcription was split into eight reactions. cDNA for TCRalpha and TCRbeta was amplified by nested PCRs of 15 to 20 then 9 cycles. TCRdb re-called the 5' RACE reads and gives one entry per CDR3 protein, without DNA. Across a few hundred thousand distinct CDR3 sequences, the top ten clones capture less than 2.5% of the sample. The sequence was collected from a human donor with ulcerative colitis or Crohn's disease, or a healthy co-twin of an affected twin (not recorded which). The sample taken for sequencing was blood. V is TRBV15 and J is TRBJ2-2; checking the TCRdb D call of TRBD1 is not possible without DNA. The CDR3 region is CATSRGSGGGMNTGELFF.